The 26 T cell receptor beta chains below come from one sample, sequenced in a study of early T cells in non-severe SARS-CoV-2 infection. MiXCR was run by TCRdb on the 5' RACE reads, yielding one entry per CDR3 protein. The sample includes nearly 95,000 distinct CDR3 sequences, roughly 15% of them seen just once. The material sequenced was whole blood, taken at baseline. The receptor source for this set is an adult who was a healthcare worker with PCR-confirmed SARS-CoV-2 infection or an uninfected control (not recorded which).

This chain connects TRBV7-8 to TRBJ1-5; D ambiguous. V lost 5 bases to trimming and J lost 3 bases, with 11 bases between them. The CDR3 runs to 14 residues. The germline V gene has CDR1 SGHVS and CDR2 FQNEAQ. CDR3 residues: CASSPQLFNQPQHF. CDR3 nucleotide sequence: TGTGCCAGCAGCCCGCAGTTGTTCAATCAGCCCCAGCATTTT.

The chain combines TRBV5-1 with TRBJ2-5, with D perhaps TRBD2 (5 bases). Germline V CDR1 and CDR2: SGHRS, YFSETQ. V lost 8 bases to trimming and J lost 0 bases, with 11 bases between them. The CDR3 spans 13 residues. CDR3 amino acids: CASSAEYQETQYF. CDR3 coding DNA: TGCGCCAGTTCAGCGGAGTACCAAGAGACCCAGTACTTC.

This chain links TRBV28 with TRBJ2-3; no firm D call. This CDR3 comprises 15 residues. Trimming took 1 base from V and 2 from J, leaving 10 bases between them. Germline CDR1 and CDR2: MDHEN and SYDVKM. In DNA form, the CDR3 reads TGTGCCAGCAGTTTATCCCGGGTCCCCACAGATACGCAGTATTTT. Translated, it gives CASSLSRVPTDTQYF. Full variable domain (remainder filled in from reference TRBV28 and TRBJ2-3): DVKVTQSSRYLVKRTGEKVFLECVQDMDHENMFWYRQDPGLGLRLIYFSYDVKMKEKGDIPEGYSVSREKKERFSLILESASTNQTSMYLCASSLSRVPTDTQYFGPGTRLTVL.

There are a few counts of this clonotype. The chain joins TRBV5-1 to TRBJ1-1, with a tentative D call TRBD1 (6 bases). This CDR3 region has 15 residues. The V and J ends lost 4 bases and 1 base respectively, with 14 bases between them. Looked up from germline, CDR1 is SGHRS and CDR2 is YFSETQ. For the CDR3, the DNA is TGCGCCAGCAGCGGGATACAGGGAACGAACACTGAAGCTTTCTTT. Protein: CASSGIQGTNTEAFF.

This clonotype was counted between two and nine times. The V gene is TRBV11-2, the J gene TRBJ2-1; D is unclear. Trimming took 5 bases from V and 6 from J, leaving 8 bases between them. The CDR3 is 12 amino acids. CDR1 and CDR2 from the germline V gene are SGHAT and FQNNGV. CDR3 sequence reads: CASSTPRNEQFF. In DNA form, the CDR3 reads TGTGCCAGCAGCACCCCGCGCAATGAGCAGTTCTTC.

The genes are TRBV20-1 and TRBJ2-5, with D perhaps matching TRBD1 or TRBD2 (5 bases each). The CDR3 totals 10 residues. V lost 3 bases and J 7 bases, leaving 6 bases between the germline ends. Germline CDR1 DFQATT, CDR2 SNEGSKA (reference sequence). The CDR3 loop is CSASGGTQYF. For the CDR3, the DNA is TGCAGTGCTAGTGGGGGGACCCAGTACTTC.

This clonotype was observed a handful of times. At one end the junction does not follow the germline gene, possibly because of a read error. This rearrangement joins TRBV4-1 to TRBJ1-1, with a weak D call TRBD1 (5 bases). Per germline, CDR1 MGHRA and CDR2 YSYEKL. The CDR3 spans 14 residues. CDR3 loop: CASSQEYGHTEAFF. CDR3 DNA: TGCGCCAGCAGCCAAGAATACGGACACACAGAAGCTTTCTTT.

The chain recombines TRBV29-1 with TRBJ1-1; D might be TRBD1 (5 bases). This CDR3 has 14 residues. Germline V gene sequence: CDR1 SQVTM, CDR2 ANQGSEA. V lost 0 bases and J lost 3, with 11 bases in between. Written as DNA, the CDR3 is TGCAGCGTTGAAGAATCGACAGCGGACACTGAAGCTTTCTTT. This gives the protein CSVEESTADTEAFF. The full variable domain, rest sourced from reference TRBV29-1 and TRBJ1-1, is SAVISQKPSRDICQRGTSLTIQCQVDSQVTMMFWYRQQPGQSLTLIATANQGSEATYESGFVIDKFPISRPNLTFSTLTVSNMSPEDSSIYLCSVEESTADTEAFFGQGTRLTVV.

This sequence joins TRBV28 and TRBJ1-1, with D unclear. Per germline, CDR1 MDHEN and CDR2 SYDVKM. Trimming removed 2 bases at V and 0 bases at J, with 7 bases between. This CDR3 has 14 residues. The CDR3 sequence: CASSLLGMNTEAFF. The CDR3 bases are TGTGCCAGCAGTTTACTTGGTATGAACACTGAAGCTTTCTTT. Looking up the rest from reference TRBV28 and TRBJ1-1 gives the full variable domain: DVKVTQSSRYLVKRTGEKVFLECVQDMDHENMFWYRQDPGLGLRLIYFSYDVKMKEKGDIPEGYSVSREKKERFSLILESASTNQTSMYLCASSLLGMNTEAFFGQGTRLTVV.

This clonotype was detected only a few times. The chain combines TRBV28 with TRBJ2-7; D gene ambiguous. The CDR3 is 10 residues long. Germline V gene lookup returns CDR1 MDHEN and CDR2 SYDVKM. Trimming cost V 6 bases and J 4 bases, with 4 bases left between them. The DNA of the CDR3 is TGTGCCAGCAGAGGATACGAGCAGTACTTC. Protein product: CASRGYEQYF. Using reference TRBV28 and TRBJ2-7 for the parts outside the CDR3, the full variable domain is DVKVTQSSRYLVKRTGEKVFLECVQDMDHENMFWYRQDPGLGLRLIYFSYDVKMKEKGDIPEGYSVSREKKERFSLILESASTNQTSMYLCASRGYEQYFGPGTRLTVT.

The table lists this clonotype with a few counts. This sequence joins TRBV7-3 and TRBJ2-2, with D hard to call. The CDR3 loop spans 14 amino acids. The germline CDR1 and CDR2 sequences are SGHTA and FQGTGA. Trimming removed 1 base at V and 4 bases at J, with 7 bases between. This CDR3 reads CASSLKVGTGELFF. The CDR3, as DNA: TGTGCCAGCAGCTTAAAGGTTGGCACCGGGGAGCTGTTTTTT.

This clonotype came up a few times. One end of the junction varies from germline; a read error may be responsible. This chain links TRBV12-3 or TRBV12-4 with TRBJ1-3, with TRBD1 matching 8 bases. This CDR3 contains 14 residues. CDR3 in DNA: TGTGCCAGCACGGGGACAGGCTCTGAAAACACCATATATTTT. Residues: CASTGTGSENTIYF.

Only a few counts were recorded for this clonotype. CDR3 nucleotides: TGTGCCAGCAGCCAAGCGAGCCAGGGGGCGTCTGGGGAGCTGTTTTTT. This gives the protein CASSQASQGASGELFF. The rearrangement uses TRBV4-2 and TRBJ2-2, with 8 nucleotides matching TRBD1. This CDR3 is built from 16 residues. Per germline, CDR1 LGHNA and CDR2 YNFKEQ. V shed 1 base, J shed 8 bases, and the junction held 9 bases outside the gene matches.

The sample holds a few counts of this clonotype. This chain connects TRBV20-1 to TRBJ2-5, with 8 bases lining up with TRBD2. This CDR3 spans 14 amino acids. Trimming removed 0 bases from V and 2 bases from J; junction bases left unmatched: 2. Germline-derived CDR1 and CDR2 are DFQATT and SNEGSKA (reference sequence). CDR3 DNA: TGCAGTGCTAGAGATACTAGCGGACAAGAGACCCAGTACTTC. Encoded protein: CSARDTSGQETQYF.

This clonotype was recorded a few times. This chain connects TRBV7-8 to TRBJ2-1; D gene uncertain. In germline, CDR1 is SGHVS, CDR2 FQNEAQ. The CDR3 is made up of 14 amino acids. The V end lost 1 base, the J end lost 3 bases, and 7 bases lay between the germline ends. As DNA, the CDR3 is TGTGCCAGCAGCTTAGTTGGGAACTACAATGAGCAGTTCTTC. It codes for CASSLVGNYNEQFF.

The chain uses TRBV3-2 and TRBJ2-7; the table's TRBD2 call for D was not verified on the DNA. TRBV3-2 is a listed pseudogene. The length of the CDR3 is 15 residues. Here the CDR3 DNA reads TGTGCCAGCAGCCAGGGAAGCGGGCAGTCCTACGAGCAGTACTTC. It is translated as CASSQGSGQSYEQYF.

The CDR3 is CSADRLAEAYEQYF. The CDR3 nucleotides are TGCAGTGCTGATAGACTAGCGGAAGCCTACGAGCAGTACTTC. The rearrangement joins TRBV20-1 to TRBJ2-7; 9 bases map to TRBD2. J was trimmed by 2 bases and V by 5 bases; bases with no gene match: 7. The CDR3 totals 14 residues. Germline V gene sequence: CDR1 DFQATT, CDR2 SNEGSKA (reference sequence).

The rearrangement uses TRBV11-2 and TRBJ2-2; 9 bases are shared with TRBD2. V gave up 3 bases and J gave up 5 bases; unmatched junction bases: 4. Germline CDR1 SGHAT, CDR2 FQNNGV. This CDR3 has 15 residues. CDR3 DNA sequence: TGTGCCAGCAGCTTGGCGGGAGGGCCTACCGGGGAGCTGTTTTTT. It is translated as CASSLAGGPTGELFF.

This clonotype was detected a few times. V and J are TRBV7-9 and TRBJ1-4, with D hard to call. This CDR3 has 14 residues. V lost 3 bases to trimming and J lost 7 bases, with 12 bases between them. Germline V CDR1 and CDR2: SEHNR, FQNEAQ (reference sequence). Here the CDR3 reads CASSLTLAGEKLFF. In DNA form, the CDR3 reads TGTGCCAGCAGCTTGACATTGGCGGGTGAAAAACTGTTTTTT.

This clonotype was observed a few times. The chain combines TRBV24-1 with TRBJ2-1, with D perhaps being TRBD1 or TRBD2 (6 bases each). V lost 5 bases and J lost 0, with 10 bases in between. CDR1 and CDR2 (germline): KGHDR, SFDVKD. The CDR3 sequence is 15 residues long. The CDR3 DNA sequence: TGTGCCACCAGTGTAGCGGACAGCTCCTACAATGAGCAGTTCTTC. It codes for CATSVADSSYNEQFF.

This clonotype has only a few counts. The rearrangement uses TRBV28 and TRBJ2-3; the match to TRBD2 covers 11 bases. The germline CDR1 and CDR2 sequences are MDHEN and SYDVKM. The CDR3 consists of 16 residues. Germline trimming cut 8 bases from V and 5 bases from J; bases unmatched to any gene: 12. Here the CDR3 reads CASSVSSSGRRDTQYF. DNA of the CDR3: TGTGCCAGCTCCGTCTCCTCTAGCGGGAGGCGAGATACGCAGTATTTT.

The chain carries TRBV2 and TRBJ1-6; no reliable D call. In germline, CDR1 is SNHLY, CDR2 FYNNEI. The germline V and J ends were trimmed by 0 bases and 3 bases, with 12 bases remaining between them. This CDR3 contains 17 residues. Here the CDR3 DNA reads TGTGCCAGCAGTGAAGCAGCGGTTCCTTACTATAATTCACCCCTCCACTTT. Amino acids: CASSEAAVPYYNSPLHF.

The V and J genes are TRBV18 and TRBJ2-7; no clear D gene. V was shortened by 0 bases and J by 4 bases, with 16 bases between the two germline ends. CDR1 and CDR2 from the germline V gene are KGHSH and LQKENI. The CDR3 loop spans 16 amino acids. The CDR3 DNA is TGTGCCAGCTCACCACCGAGAGCGCAAGAACCTTACGAGCAGTACTTC. Protein product: CASSPPRAQEPYEQYF.

This clonotype has just a few counts. The chain links TRBV12-3 or TRBV12-4 to TRBJ2-2; a weak D match, TRBD1 (5 bases). The ends were cut back, 7 bases at V and 1 base at J, with 10 bases in the middle. The CDR3 is made up of 14 amino acids. CDR3 nucleotides: TGTGCCAGCATCGTAGACAGGAACACCGGGGAGCTGTTTTTT. It is translated as CASIVDRNTGELFF.

This chain uses TRBV27 with TRBJ1-6; 9 bases line up with TRBD1. Germline CDR1 and CDR2: MNHEY and SMNVEV (reference sequence). V lost 4 bases to trimming and J lost 10 bases; unmatched junction nucleotides: 5. CDR3 length: 14 amino acids. The DNA for the CDR3 is TGTGCCAGCAGTTCCTGGACAGGGGTATCACCCCTCCACTTT. It specifies CASSSWTGVSPLHF.

V and J are TRBV5-6 and TRBJ1-1, with a weak D call TRBD1 (5 bases). The CDR3 is 13 residues long. Per the germline V gene, CDR1 is SGHDT and CDR2 is YYEEEE. Trimming stripped 7 bases from V and 1 base from J, with 11 bases between. The chain's CDR3 is CASRRDRNTEAFF. The CDR3 nucleotides read TGTGCCAGCCGTCGAGACAGGAACACTGAAGCTTTCTTT.